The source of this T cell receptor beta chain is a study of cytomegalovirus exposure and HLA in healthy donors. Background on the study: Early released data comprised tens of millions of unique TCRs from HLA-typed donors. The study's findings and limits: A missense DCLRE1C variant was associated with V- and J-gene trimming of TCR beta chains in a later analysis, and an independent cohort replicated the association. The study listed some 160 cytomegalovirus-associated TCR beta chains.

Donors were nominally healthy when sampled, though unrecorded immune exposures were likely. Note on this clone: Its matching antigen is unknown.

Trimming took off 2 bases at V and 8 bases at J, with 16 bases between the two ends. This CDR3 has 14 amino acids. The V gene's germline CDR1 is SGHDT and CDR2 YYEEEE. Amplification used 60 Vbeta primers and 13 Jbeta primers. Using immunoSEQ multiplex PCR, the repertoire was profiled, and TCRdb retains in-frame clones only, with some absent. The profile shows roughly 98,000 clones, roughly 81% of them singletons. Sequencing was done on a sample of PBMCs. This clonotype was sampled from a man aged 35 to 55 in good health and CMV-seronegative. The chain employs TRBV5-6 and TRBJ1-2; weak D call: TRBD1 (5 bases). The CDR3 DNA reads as TGTGCCAGCAGCTTCCCTGCGGGGGGTCGGGGCTACACCTTC. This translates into CASSFPAGGRGYTF.